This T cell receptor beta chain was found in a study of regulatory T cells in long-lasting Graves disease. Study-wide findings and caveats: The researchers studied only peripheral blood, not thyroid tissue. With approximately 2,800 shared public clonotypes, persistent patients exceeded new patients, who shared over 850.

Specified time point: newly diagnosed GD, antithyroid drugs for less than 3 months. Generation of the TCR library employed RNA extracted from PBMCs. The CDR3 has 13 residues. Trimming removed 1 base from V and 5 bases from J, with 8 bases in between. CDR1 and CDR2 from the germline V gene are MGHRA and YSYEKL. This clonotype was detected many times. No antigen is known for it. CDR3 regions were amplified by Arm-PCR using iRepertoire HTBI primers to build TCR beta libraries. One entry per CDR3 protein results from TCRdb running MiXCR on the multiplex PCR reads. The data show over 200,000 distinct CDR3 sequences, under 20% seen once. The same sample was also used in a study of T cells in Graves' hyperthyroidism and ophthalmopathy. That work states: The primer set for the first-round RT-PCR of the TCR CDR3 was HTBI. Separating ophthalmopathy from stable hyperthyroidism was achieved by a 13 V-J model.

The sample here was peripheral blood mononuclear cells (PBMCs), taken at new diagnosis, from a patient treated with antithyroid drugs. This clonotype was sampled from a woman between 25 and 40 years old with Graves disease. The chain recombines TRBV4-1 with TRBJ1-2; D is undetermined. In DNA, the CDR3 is TGCGCCAGCAGCCAAGGACGGCAATATGGCTACACCTTC. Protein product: CASSQGRQYGYTF.